This TCR beta chain was observed in a study of radiotherapy plus CTLA-4 blockade in lung cancer. Using immunoSEQ multiplex PCR, the repertoire was profiled, and TCRdb retains in-frame clones only, with some absent. Altogether roughly 60,000 clones are present, more than 70% being singletons, with the ten largest covering 2.9%. V was trimmed by 8 bases and J by 4 bases, leaving 18 bases between them. Germline values: CDR1 SGHVS, CDR2 FQNEAQ. The CDR3 has 16 amino acids. The rearrangement joins TRBV7-8 to TRBJ2-6; tentatively, D is TRBD2 (7 bases). The clonotype originates from a human donor with non-small cell lung cancer who had a complete response to radiotherapy plus ipilimumab. This material consisted of peripheral blood, taken from a patient treated with radiotherapy plus ipilimumab. CDR3 sequence reads: CASAMDGGPGANVLTF. In DNA, the CDR3 is TGTGCCAGCGCTATGGACGGGGGGCCCGGGGCCAACGTCCTGACTTTC. The full variable domain, its missing parts supplied by reference TRBV7-8 and TRBJ2-6, is GAGVSQSPRYKVAKRGQDVALRCDPISGHVSLFWYQQALGQGPEFLTYFQNEAQLDKSGLPSDRFFAERPEGSVSTLKIQRTQQEDSAVYLCASAMDGGPGANVLTFGAGSRLTVL.